The 17 T cell receptor beta chains given below trace back to one sample, sequenced in a study of T-cell memory formation after mild COVID-19. TCRdb fed the 5' RACE reads into MiXCR, producing one record per CDR3 protein. The top ten clones hold approximately 13% of a sample with hundreds of thousands of distinct CDR3 sequences, 25% to 30% of them seen once. The sequenced material came from PBMCs or a T cell subset sorted from them (not recorded which). These receptors all come from an adult woman who had mild COVID-19 (a few samples of this study predate the infection). Cell type and time point are not known.

The chain has TRBV5-6 and TRBJ2-3, with D perhaps TRBD2 (6 bases). The germline V gene has CDR1 SGHDT and CDR2 YYEEEE. Trimming pared 3 bases from V and 5 bases from J, leaving 10 bases between. This CDR3 has 13 residues. The CDR3 DNA is TGTGCCAGCAGCTCGGGACTTGAAGATACGCAGTATTTT. Residues: CASSSGLEDTQYF.

The chain is built from TRBV12-3 or TRBV12-4 and TRBJ1-6; no firm D call. CDR3 size: 12 residues. With 5 bases removed from V and 10 bases from J, the gap between germline ends came to 9 bases. CDR3 region: CASSVTGSPLHF. Written as DNA, the CDR3 is TGTGCCAGCAGTGTGACTGGGTCACCCCTCCACTTT.

This chain uses TRBV7-9 with TRBJ2-2; D gene ambiguous. The CDR3 consists of 17 residues. Per germline, CDR1 SEHNR and CDR2 FQNEAQ (reference sequence). V shed 8 bases and J shed 8 bases, with 27 bases lying between them. The CDR3 loop is CASPKPIPFRPTGELFF. CDR3 DNA sequence: TGTGCCAGCCCTAAACCGATCCCATTTCGTCCGACGGGGGAGCTGTTTTTT.

The chain employs TRBV5-1 and TRBJ2-7; 8 bases fit TRBD1. The CDR3 runs 14 residues. V shed 4 bases, J shed 6 bases, and the junction held 9 bases outside the gene matches. Germline V gene data show CDR1 as SGHRS and CDR2 as YFSETQ. CDR3 DNA sequence: TGCGCCAGCAGCCTTGGACAGGGAGTCCTCGAGCAGTACTTC. Protein sequence: CASSLGQGVLEQYF.

The chain links TRBV4-3 to TRBJ2-1, with TRBD2 matching 9 bases. This CDR3 region has 18 residues. J lost 1 base, V lost 1 base, and 8 bases had no gene match. Germline values: CDR1 LGHNA, CDR2 YSLEER. In nucleotides, the CDR3 is TGCGCCAGCAGCCAAGTTATCAAGGCGGGAGGGTCCTACAATGAGCAGTTCTTC. Its translation is CASSQVIKAGGSYNEQFF.

This clonotype came up a few times. The chain is built from TRBV12-3 or TRBV12-4 and TRBJ2-1; D is undetermined. Trimming cost V 8 bases and J 5 bases, with 4 bases left between them. The CDR3 extends over 10 amino acids. The CDR3 protein is CASGDNEQFF. The DNA for the CDR3 is TGTGCCAGCGGTGACAATGAGCAGTTCTTC.

This clonotype was observed a few times. The chain links TRBV20-1 to TRBJ2-7; TRBD1 might be the D (6 bases). Trimming shortened V by 4 bases and J by 4 bases, and 17 bases separated the two germline ends. The CDR3 is made up of 14 amino acids. Germline V lookup: CDR1 DFQATT, CDR2 SNEGSKA (reference sequence). The CDR3 region is CSAKPQGRAYEQYF. The DNA for the CDR3 is TGCAGTGCTAAACCACAGGGTAGGGCTTACGAGCAGTACTTC.

The CDR3: CASSFTRGLAISTDTQYF. DNA of the CDR3: TGTGCCAGCAGCTTTACAAGGGGACTAGCGATTAGCACAGATACGCAGTATTTT. This chain links TRBV7-9 with TRBJ2-3, with TRBD2 identical over 10 bases. Germline CDR1 reads SEHNR; CDR2 reads FQNEAQ (reference sequence). With 3 bases clipped from V and 0 bases from J, the junction kept 9 bases outside the gene matches. The CDR3 consists of 18 residues.

This clonotype was seen a few times. The rearrangement uses TRBV6-1 and TRBJ1-2; the D is unclear. Germline CDR1 and CDR2: MNHNS and SASEGT. This CDR3 spans 13 amino acids. V was cut by 6 bases and J by 4 bases, with 12 bases left in between. CDR3 in amino acids: CASSQRSFYGYTF. DNA of the CDR3: TGTGCCAGCAGCCAGAGGTCATTCTATGGCTACACCTTC.

This chain uses TRBV15 with TRBJ1-2, with TRBD1 identical over 8 bases. Trimming cost V 0 bases and J 8 bases; bases outside gene matches: 11. Per germline, CDR1 LNHNV and CDR2 YYDKDF (reference sequence). This CDR3 spans 16 amino acids. Here the CDR3 DNA reads TGTGCCACCAGCAGAGATCCCGGACAGGGAGGATGGGGCTACACCTTC. Protein sequence: CATSRDPGQGGWGYTF.

The chain carries TRBV12-3 or TRBV12-4 and TRBJ2-1, with TRBD2 matching 12 bases. This CDR3 region has 17 residues. Trimming cost V 3 bases and J 5 bases; bases outside gene matches: 8. In DNA form, the CDR3 reads TGTGCCAGCAGTTTTTCTAGCGGGGGGGTGATGAACAATGAGCAGTTCTTC. Its translation is CASSFSSGGVMNNEQFF.

DNA for the CDR3: TGTGCCAGCAGCTTATTTGGCGGGGGGTACTACGAGCAGTACTTC. It yields the protein CASSLFGGGYYEQYF. V usage is TRBV11-2 and J usage is TRBJ2-7, with TRBD2 matching over 8 bases. The ends lost 2 bases at V and 3 bases at J; junction bases unmatched: 6. The length of the CDR3 is 15 residues. Germline lookup yields CDR1 SGHAT and CDR2 FQNNGV.

The J gene is TRBJ2-7, the V gene TRBV20-1, with 7 nucleotides matching TRBD1. The CDR3 is 14 residues long. After removal of 5 bases from V and 0 bases from J, the junction contained 7 bases not matched to a gene. The germline gives CDR1 DFQATT, CDR2 SNEGSKA (reference sequence). The CDR3 reads CSAQTGSGSYEQYF. CDR3 DNA: TGCAGTGCTCAGACAGGGTCGGGCTCCTACGAGCAGTACTTC.

This clonotype was seen a handful of times. This rearrangement joins TRBV7-6 to TRBJ2-7, with 7 bases that match TRBD1. This CDR3 contains 15 residues. Germline values: CDR1 SGHVS, CDR2 FNYEAQ. The junction had 10 bases not matched to a gene; V was cut back by 5 bases and J by 3 bases. The CDR3 coding sequence is TGTGCCAGCAGCGACCGGGACAGCTTCTTCTACGAGCAGTACTTC. This encodes CASSDRDSFFYEQYF.

A few counts support this clonotype. The chain has TRBV7-8 and TRBJ2-1; D gene unclear. The CDR3 has 16 residues. Germline-derived CDR1 and CDR2 are SGHVS and FQNEAQ. V dropped 1 base and J dropped 8 bases, with 18 bases sitting between them. This CDR3 reads CASSLGAGRVLDEQFF. In nucleotides, the CDR3 is TGTGCCAGCAGCTTAGGTGCAGGAAGGGTTTTGGATGAGCAGTTCTTC.

This clonotype has just a few counts. The V and J genes are TRBV7-9 and TRBJ2-5; D uncertain. From germline, CDR1 is SEHNR and CDR2 FQNEAQ (reference sequence). This CDR3 is 14 amino acids long. Between the trimmed V and J ends, which lost 1 base and 5 bases, there was a span of 11 bases. CDR3 protein: CASSLEYLWETQYF. In nucleotides, the CDR3 is TGTGCCAGCAGCTTAGAGTACCTGTGGGAGACCCAGTACTTC.

This clonotype was seen only a few times. The chain combines TRBV6-5 with TRBJ2-1; 7 nucleotides line up with TRBD2. Germline V gene lookup returns CDR1 MNHEY and CDR2 SVGAGI. The CDR3 contains 15 residues. Trimming took 0 bases from V and 8 from J; bases not matched to a gene: 7. The CDR3 reads CASSYSDRGVDEQFF. In DNA, the CDR3 is TGTGCCAGCAGTTACTCAGACCGGGGGGTCGATGAGCAGTTCTTC.